The entry below gives a single TCR beta chain sequence along with its context. Its antigen is unknown. These data come from a study of T cells after yellow fever vaccination. In the study overall: Researchers used SMART-Seq v4 Ultra Low Input to prepare fractions that had low cell numbers. Broader study findings: Some clonotypes were seen in both the CD4 and the CD8 compartments. These made up a small share and likely arose from convergent recombination.

Deletions cut 3 bases from V and 9 bases from J, with 9 bases between. In germline, CDR1 is LNHDA, CDR2 SQIVND (reference sequence). The CDR3 length is 11 residues. TCRdb called the 5' RACE reads again in MiXCR, with one record for every CDR3 protein. This sample has 500,000 to 650,000 distinct CDR3 sequences, with over 9% found just once. This rearrangement joins TRBV19 to TRBJ2-7, with D unclear. The receptor comes from a man between 25 and 39 years old who received the YFV17D yellow fever vaccine. The material was PBMCs, obtained on the day of the yellow fever booster vaccination. The CDR3 spells CASSIGRAQYF. As DNA, the CDR3 is TGTGCCAGTAGTATCGGCCGCGCGCAGTACTTC.